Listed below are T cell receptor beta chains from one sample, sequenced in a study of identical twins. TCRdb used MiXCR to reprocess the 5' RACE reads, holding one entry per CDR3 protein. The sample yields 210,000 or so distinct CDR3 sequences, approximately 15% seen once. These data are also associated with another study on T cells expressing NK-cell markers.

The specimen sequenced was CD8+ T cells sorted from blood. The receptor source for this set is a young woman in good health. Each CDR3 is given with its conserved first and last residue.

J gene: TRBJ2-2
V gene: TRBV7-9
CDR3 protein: CASPTGQATGELFF

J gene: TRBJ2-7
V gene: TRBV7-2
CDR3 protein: CASEIAGLYEQYF

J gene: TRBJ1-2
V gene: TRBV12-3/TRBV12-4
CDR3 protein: CASSSTRTGANNYGYTF

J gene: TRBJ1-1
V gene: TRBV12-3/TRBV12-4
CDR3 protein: CASSFPRGLGNTEAFF

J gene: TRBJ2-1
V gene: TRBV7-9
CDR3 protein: CASSLGLAGNDEQFF

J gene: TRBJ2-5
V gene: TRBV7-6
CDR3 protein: CASSPRQRTRETQYF

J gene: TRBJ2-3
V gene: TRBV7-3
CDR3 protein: CASSLDGAGTADTQYF

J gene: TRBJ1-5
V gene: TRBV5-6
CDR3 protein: CASSLLNHPQHF

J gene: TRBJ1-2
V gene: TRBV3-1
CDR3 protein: CASSQADRRYGYTF

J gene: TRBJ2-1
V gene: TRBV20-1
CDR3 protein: CSARDPTVSGSWNEQFF

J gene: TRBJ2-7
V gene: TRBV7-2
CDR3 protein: CASSLKFDEIFSYEQYF

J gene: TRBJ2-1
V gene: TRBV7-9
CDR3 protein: CASSSMSHRSEFNEQFF

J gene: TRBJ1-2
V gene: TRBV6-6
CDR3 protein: CASTSDRSGYTF

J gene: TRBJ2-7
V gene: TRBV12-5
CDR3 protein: CASGLDPLARNPYEQYF

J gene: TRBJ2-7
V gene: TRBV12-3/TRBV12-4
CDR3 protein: CASSGLAGETYEQYF

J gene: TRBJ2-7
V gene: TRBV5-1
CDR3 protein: CASSATGSEQYF

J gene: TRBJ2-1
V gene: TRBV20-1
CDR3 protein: CSAKLAGAYNEQFF

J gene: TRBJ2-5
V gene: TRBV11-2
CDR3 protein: CASSRIGPQETQYF

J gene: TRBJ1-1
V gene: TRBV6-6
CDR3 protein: CASSVGPVEAFF

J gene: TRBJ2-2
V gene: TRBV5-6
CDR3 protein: CASSLAPTGELFF

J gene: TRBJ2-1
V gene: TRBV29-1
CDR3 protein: CSVESWVANEQFF

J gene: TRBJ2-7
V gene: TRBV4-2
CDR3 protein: CASKLESSSYEQYF

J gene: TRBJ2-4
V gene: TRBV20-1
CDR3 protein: CSARKDGLAKNIQYF

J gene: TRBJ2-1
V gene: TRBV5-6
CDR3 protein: CASSWGHGNEQFF

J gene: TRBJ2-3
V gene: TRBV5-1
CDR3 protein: CASSLEGDTLKDTQYF

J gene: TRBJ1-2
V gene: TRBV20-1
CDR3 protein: CSAAGGGYTF

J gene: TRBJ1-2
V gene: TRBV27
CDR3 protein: CASSEGQGGYGYTF

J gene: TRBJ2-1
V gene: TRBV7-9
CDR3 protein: CASSLVTSGVWDEQFF

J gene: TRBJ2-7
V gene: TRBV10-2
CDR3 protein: CASSEGLAGGVYEQYF

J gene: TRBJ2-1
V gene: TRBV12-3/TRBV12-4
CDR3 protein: CASSSGPRDFFNEQFF

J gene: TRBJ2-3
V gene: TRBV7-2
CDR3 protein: CASSSPGQGLGDTQYF

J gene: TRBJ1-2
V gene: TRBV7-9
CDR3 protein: CASSPVRDGYTF

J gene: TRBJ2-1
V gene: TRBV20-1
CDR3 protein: CSARQTAGSSYNEQFF

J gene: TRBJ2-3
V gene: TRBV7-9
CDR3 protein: CASSFLQGHTQYF

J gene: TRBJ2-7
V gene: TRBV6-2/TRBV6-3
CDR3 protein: CASSYPGLEGYEQYF

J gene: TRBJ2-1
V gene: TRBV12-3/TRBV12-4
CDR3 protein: CASRTGLDDDNEQFF

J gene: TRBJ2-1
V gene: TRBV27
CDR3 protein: CASSSGLKQFF

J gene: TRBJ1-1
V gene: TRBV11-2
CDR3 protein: CASSAGDPPQSGAFF

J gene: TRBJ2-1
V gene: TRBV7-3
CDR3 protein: CASSLKRGTNEQFF

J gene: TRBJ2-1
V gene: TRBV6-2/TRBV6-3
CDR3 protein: CASSLERRGYYNEQFF

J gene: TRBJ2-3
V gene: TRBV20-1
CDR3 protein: CSASFGGGPSTDTQYF

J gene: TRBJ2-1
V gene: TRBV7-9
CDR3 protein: CASRDRQGTNNEQFF

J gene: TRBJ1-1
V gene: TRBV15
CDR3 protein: CATSRARGFTEAFF

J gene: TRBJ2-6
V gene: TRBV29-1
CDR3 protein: CSVEDRNLLSGANVLTF

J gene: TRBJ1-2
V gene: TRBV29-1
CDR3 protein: CSGERTGANGYTF

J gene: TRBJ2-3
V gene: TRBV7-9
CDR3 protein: CASSLTAGAADTQYF

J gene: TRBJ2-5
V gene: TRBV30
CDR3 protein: CAWSMHQETQYF